This T cell receptor (beta chain) is from a study of T cells expressing NK-cell markers. The CDR3 has 12 amino acids. TCRdb reworked the 5' RACE reads into one entry per CDR3 protein, no DNA. Its clone listing holds tens of thousands of distinct CDR3 sequences. The sequence derives from a woman between 18 and 75 years old in good health. The sample comprised blood T cells: a sorted CD56 or NKG2C T cell subset, CD4+ or CD8+ T cells, or bulk PBMC T cells (not recorded which). The chain recombines TRBV12-3 or TRBV12-4 with TRBJ1-1; TCRdb picks TRBD1, but there is no DNA to check that call. The CDR3 reads CAEGATATLAFF.